This passage covers 26 T cell receptor beta chains from one sample sequenced in a study of blood T cell repertoires in COVID-19. Here immunoSEQ multiplex PCR was the method, and the copy in TCRdb shows in-frame clones only, minus some. The sample lists 250,000 to 300,000 clones, roughly 90% occurring once. Source material: peripheral blood. Receptor source: a middle-aged man with acute or convalescent COVID-19.

The rearrangement joins TRBV18 to TRBJ1-4, with D perhaps TRBD1 (6 bases). Trimming cost V 3 bases and J 4 bases, with 12 bases left between them. The CDR3 extends over 15 amino acids. CDR1 and CDR2 from the germline V gene are KGHSH and LQKENI. The CDR3 spells CASSPYRENNEKLFF. CDR3 bases: TGTGCCAGCTCACCTTACAGGGAAAATAATGAAAAACTGTTTTTT.

The CDR3 region is CASSLGTGGAGQPQHF. CDR3 in DNA: TGTGCCAGCAGCTTAGGGACAGGGGGCGCGGGTCAGCCCCAGCATTTT. The rearrangement joins TRBV7-9 to TRBJ1-5; 11 nucleotides agree with TRBD1. V was clipped by 1 base and J by 6 bases; unmatched bases: 5. From germline, CDR1 is SEHNR and CDR2 FQNEAQ (reference sequence). This CDR3 has 16 residues.

This rearrangement joins TRBV6-5 to TRBJ2-3; D is undetermined. This CDR3 is built from 15 residues. The V and J ends lost 5 bases and 0 bases respectively, with 12 bases between them. In germline, CDR1 is MNHEY, CDR2 SVGAGI. CDR3 amino acids: CASSPTIPSTDTQYF. CDR3 sequence (DNA): TGTGCCAGCAGTCCTACGATCCCGAGCACAGATACGCAGTATTTT.

The chain employs TRBV7-9 and TRBJ2-7; D is unresolved. This CDR3 contains 14 residues. Between the trimmed V and J ends, which lost 1 base and 2 bases, there was a span of 9 bases. Germline assignment: CDR1 SEHNR and CDR2 FQNEAQ (reference sequence). CDR3 region: CASSLGSTTYEQYF. The CDR3 DNA reads as TGTGCCAGCAGCTTAGGGAGCACCACCTACGAGCAGTACTTC.

CDR3 bases: TGTGCCAGCAGAAATGGGACAGGCCTAATGAACACTGAAGCTTTCTTT. This codes for CASRNGTGLMNTEAFF. The rearrangement joins TRBV2 to TRBJ1-1, with 8 bases aligning to TRBD1. Germline CDR1 reads SNHLY; CDR2 reads FYNNEI. Trimming took 6 bases from V and 0 from J; bases not matched to a gene: 9. The CDR3 runs 16 residues.

The rearrangement uses TRBV11-3 and TRBJ2-7; 7 bases line up with TRBD1. CDR3 length: 14 residues. Trimming removed 5 bases from V and 7 bases from J; junction bases left unmatched: 11. CDR1 is SGHNT and CDR2 is YENEEA in the germline V gene. CDR3 DNA: TGTGCCAGCAGCCCCCGACAGGGATCGGGGGAGCAGTACTTC. It translates to CASSPRQGSGEQYF.

Concerning this clone itself: The sample contains more than one DNA sequence encoding this CDR3. This chain joins TRBV12-5 and TRBJ1-5; TRBD1 might be the D (6 bases). The germline gives CDR1 LGHNT, CDR2 FRNRAP. Trimming stripped 3 bases from V and 0 bases from J, with 12 bases between. The CDR3 is made up of 16 amino acids. Here the CDR3 DNA reads TGTGCTAGTGGTTTAGGGCAGGGGTATAGCAATCAGCCCCAGCATTTT. Translating it yields CASGLGQGYSNQPQHF. The full variable domain, completed using reference TRBV12-5 and TRBJ1-5, is DARVTQTPRHKVTEMGQEVTMRCQPILGHNTVFWYRQTMMQGLELLAYFRNRAPLDDSGMPKDRFSAEMPDATLATLKIQPSEPRDSAVYFCASGLGQGYSNQPQHFGDGTRLSIL.

This clone was detected once. The chain has TRBV3-1 (or the pseudogene TRBV3-2) and TRBJ1-5, with 8 nucleotides matching TRBD1. The CDR3 loop spans 14 amino acids. The V segment lost 4 bases and the J segment 6 bases; nucleotides outside the gene matches: 5. Germline CDR1 is LGHDT and CDR2 is YNNKEL (reference sequence). As DNA, the CDR3 is TGTGCCAGCAGCCTAGGACAGGGACTTCAGCCCCAGCATTTT. It is translated as CASSLGQGLQPQHF.

The genes are TRBV19 and TRBJ2-7, with D perhaps matching TRBD1 (5 bases). CDR3 length: 13 residues. Trimming cost V 4 bases and J 1 base, with 8 bases left between them. Germline V gene lookup returns CDR1 LNHDA and CDR2 SQIVND (reference sequence). CDR3 in DNA: TGTGCCAGTAGTAAGCAGGGATCCTACGAGCAGTACTTC. It codes for CASSKQGSYEQYF.

J is TRBJ1-1 and V is TRBV7-2; the match to TRBD1 covers 8 bases. From germline, CDR1 is SGHTA and CDR2 FQGNSA. CDR3 length equals 15 residues. The ends lost 5 bases at V and 1 base at J; junction bases unmatched: 6. The CDR3 region is CASSLTGVQNTEAFF. CDR3 DNA sequence: TGTGCCAGCAGCCTGACAGGGGTTCAGAACACTGAAGCTTTCTTT.

The V and J genes are TRBV5-6 and TRBJ2-7; TRBD1 matches 9 bases. After removal of 6 bases from V and 6 bases from J, the junction contained 10 bases not matched to a gene. CDR1 is SGHDT, CDR2 YYEEEE, per germline. This CDR3 comprises 14 residues. In DNA, the CDR3 is TGTGCCAGCAACTCAGACAGGGGGTTCTTCGAGCAGTACTTC. Translated, it gives CASNSDRGFFEQYF.

The chain recombines TRBV10-3 with TRBJ2-1; TRBD2 matches 10 bases. The CDR3 sequence is 15 residues long. From germline, CDR1 is ENHRY and CDR2 SYGVKD. V lost 3 bases to trimming and J lost 10 bases; unmatched junction nucleotides: 9. CDR3 in amino acids: CAISEQIAGGREQFF. The CDR3, as DNA: TGTGCCATCAGTGAACAAATAGCGGGGGGTCGGGAGCAGTTCTTC.

The chain employs TRBV6-5 and TRBJ1-2; D not resolved. Germline V CDR1 and CDR2: MNHEY, SVGAGI. Trimming took 8 bases from V and 2 from J, leaving 18 bases between them. The CDR3 is made up of 15 amino acids. CDR3 sequence (DNA): TGTGCCAGCTACTCCCCAGGCGGGTCGAACTATGGCTACACCTTC. It codes for CASYSPGGSNYGYTF.

This chain uses TRBV12-2 with TRBJ1-2. TRBV12-2 is a documented pseudogene. The CDR3 spans 15 residues. CDR3 loop: CASRNPGDWGYGYTF. CDR3 DNA sequence: TGTGCAAGTCGCAACCCCGGGGACTGGGGGTATGGCTACACCTTC.

CDR3 sequence reads: CASSLSGGLNEQFF. CDR3 bases: TGTGCCAGCAGCCTTAGCGGGGGGTTAAATGAGCAGTTCTTC. The chain couples TRBV4-2 to TRBJ2-1, with TRBD2 matching over 10 bases. The CDR3 has 14 residues. Germline loops: CDR1 LGHNA, CDR2 YNFKEQ. The V segment lost 4 bases and the J segment 7 bases; nucleotides outside the gene matches: 4.

The V gene is TRBV13, the J gene TRBJ2-7; TRBD1 might be the D (6 bases). V was cut by 2 bases and J by 6 bases, with 11 bases left in between. The CDR3 extends over 13 amino acids. Per germline, CDR1 PRHDT and CDR2 FYEKMQ (reference sequence). CDR3 nucleotides: TGTGCCAGCAGCTTACTCGGGACAAGCGAGCAGTACTTC. This encodes CASSLLGTSEQYF.

The chain employs TRBV7-6 and TRBJ2-1; TRBD1 is a possible D gene (6 bases). From germline, CDR1 is SGHVS and CDR2 FNYEAQ. This CDR3 contains 13 residues. The germline V and J ends were trimmed by 4 bases and 8 bases, with 12 bases remaining between them. Here the CDR3 reads CASSSRGVHEQFF. The CDR3 nucleotides are TGTGCCAGCAGCTCCAGGGGTGTACATGAGCAGTTCTTC.

The chain has TRBV5-1 and TRBJ1-4; D is possibly TRBD1 (5 bases). This CDR3 has 14 amino acids. CDR1 is SGHRS, CDR2 YFSETQ, per germline. Trimming stripped 5 bases from V and 5 bases from J, with 13 bases between. The DNA for the CDR3 is TGCGCCAGCAGACCCGGCAGGGAAAATGAAAAACTGTTTTTT. Translating gives CASRPGRENEKLFF.

The chain carries TRBV18 and TRBJ1-4, with 9 bases fitting TRBD1. CDR1 and CDR2 (germline): KGHSH, LQKENI. The CDR3 has 14 amino acids. Trimming cost V 4 bases and J 7 bases; bases outside gene matches: 4. The CDR3 spells CASSLDRGGEKLFF. The CDR3, as DNA: TGTGCCAGCTCACTGGACAGGGGTGGTGAAAAACTGTTTTTT.

The rearrangement joins TRBV5-6 to TRBJ1-1; 7 nucleotides agree with TRBD1. V shed 2 bases, J shed 4 bases, and the junction held 8 bases outside the gene matches. Germline values: CDR1 SGHDT, CDR2 YYEEEE. This CDR3 region has 15 residues. CDR3 sequence reads: CASSFLDRDGTEAFF. The CDR3 DNA reads as TGTGCCAGCAGCTTTTTAGACAGGGATGGCACTGAAGCTTTCTTT.

Here the CDR3 reads CASRSLVSSTDTQYF. In DNA form, the CDR3 reads TGCGCCAGCCGATCACTGGTGTCTAGCACAGATACGCAGTATTTT. J is TRBJ2-3 and V is TRBV5-1; the D is unclear. The CDR3 has 15 residues. Trimming stripped 7 bases from V and 0 bases from J, with 15 bases between. Germline lookup yields CDR1 SGHRS and CDR2 YFSETQ.

The rearrangement uses TRBV2 and TRBJ1-1; 10 nucleotides align to TRBD1. J was trimmed by 2 bases and V by 8 bases; bases with no gene match: 8. Germline CDR1 and CDR2: SNHLY and FYNNEI. The CDR3 covers 15 residues. CDR3 nucleotides: TGTGCCAGCCACGCCGGGACAGGGGCAAACACTGAAGCTTTCTTT. It yields the protein CASHAGTGANTEAFF.

The rearrangement links TRBV12-5 to TRBJ2-6, with 7 bases that match TRBD2. This CDR3 has 16 amino acids. The junction had 0 bases not matched to a gene; V was cut back by 1 base and J by 0 bases. Germline assignment: CDR1 LGHNT and CDR2 FRNRAP. The CDR3 nucleotides are TGTGCTAGTGGTTTGGGCGGGGGCTCTGGGGCCAACGTCCTGACTTTC. Amino acid sequence: CASGLGGGSGANVLTF.

The chain joins TRBV4-1 to TRBJ2-7; 10 bases agree with TRBD1. The CDR3 runs to 15 residues. Germline V gene data show CDR1 as MGHRA and CDR2 as YSYEKL. V was pared by 1 base and J by 4 bases, with 4 bases of the junction left unmatched. The CDR3 reads CASSQGGTGVYEQYF. For the CDR3, the DNA is TGCGCCAGCAGCCAAGGCGGGACAGGGGTTTACGAGCAGTACTTC.

This clone appeared a single time. The chain recombines TRBV5-1 with TRBJ2-1, with 7 bases identical to TRBD2. Looked up from germline, CDR1 is SGHRS and CDR2 is YFSETQ. There are 13 residues in the CDR3. Losses at the gene ends were 6 bases for V and 9 bases for J; bases not matched to a gene: 9. CDR3: CASTGGLRVEQFF. DNA for the CDR3: TGCGCCAGCACCGGGGGGTTGAGGGTTGAGCAGTTCTTC.

The chain uses TRBV19 and TRBJ2-3; D might be TRBD1 (5 bases). There are 11 residues in the CDR3. The V gene's germline CDR1 is LNHDA and CDR2 SQIVND (reference sequence). Trimming shortened V by 8 bases and J by 3 bases, and 6 bases separated the two germline ends. CDR3 bases: TGTGCCAGTGGACAAACAGATACGCAGTATTTT. Its translation: CASGQTDTQYF.